These T cell receptor beta chains were read from a single sample in a study of early stage breast cancer tumors. Data came from immunoSEQ multiplex PCR; TCRdb stores just in-frame clones and leaves some out. In the table there are around 11,000 clones, about 80% of which are singletons. The sample consisted of breast tumor tissue. These receptors all come from a person between 65 and 79 years old with breast cancer. The CDR3 runs from the conserved cysteine through the conserved F or W. The D gene is left open where the match is weak. Clone size appears in some rows only: once, few, many, or a class for an expanded clone.

cdr3_nt: TGTGCCAGTCTGGGACACTCTGGGGCCAACGTCCTGACTTTC
cdr3_aa: CASLGHSGANVLTF
clone_size: NA
j_call: TRBJ2-6
v_call: TRBV19
d_call: NA

cdr3_nt: TGTGCCAGCTCACCACAAAGTCAGGGGGGCAATCAGCCCCAGCATTTT
cdr3_aa: CASSPQSQGGNQPQHF
clone_size: NA
j_call: TRBJ1-5
v_call: TRBV18
d_call: TRBD1

cdr3_nt: TGTGCCAGCAGCTTAGACTTTTCTCTAAGGGGTCCCACCTATGGCTACACCTTC
cdr3_aa: CASSLDFSLRGPTYGYTF
clone_size: medium-sized
j_call: TRBJ1-2
v_call: TRBV7-2
d_call: NA

cdr3_nt: TGTGCCAGCAGTTTTGGCAGGGTTGCCACAGATACGCAGTATTTT
cdr3_aa: CASSFGRVATDTQYF
clone_size: once
j_call: TRBJ2-3
v_call: TRBV27
d_call: NA

cdr3_nt: TGTGCCAGCAGCTTGGTAGCGACTGGTGCCTACAATGAGCAGTTCTTC
cdr3_aa: CASSLVATGAYNEQFF
clone_size: NA
j_call: TRBJ2-1
v_call: TRBV5-6
d_call: NA

cdr3_nt: TGCGCCAGCAGCCAAGAGGGGGGGCTCCCGCTAAGTGGTGGAAAACTGTTTTTT
cdr3_aa: CASSQEGGLPLSGGKLFF
clone_size: NA
j_call: TRBJ1-4
v_call: TRBV4-1
d_call: NA

cdr3_nt: TGTGCCTGGAGTCGGGGACTAGCGGGGCCGGAAACCAAAAACATTCAGTACTTC
cdr3_aa: CAWSRGLAGPETKNIQYF
clone_size: NA
j_call: TRBJ2-4
v_call: TRBV30
d_call: TRBD2

cdr3_nt: TGTGCCAGTAGCCCAGATAGGGGAGGGACAGATACGCAGTATTTT
cdr3_aa: CASSPDRGGTDTQYF
clone_size: NA
j_call: TRBJ2-3
v_call: TRBV19
d_call: TRBD2

cdr3_nt: TGCGCCAGCAGCACGCGGGACAGGTTGTTTTCACCCCTCCACTTT
cdr3_aa: CASSTRDRLFSPLHF
clone_size: NA
j_call: TRBJ1-6
v_call: TRBV5-1
d_call: TRBD1

cdr3_nt: TGTGCCAGCAGCTCTCCTAGGGGACAGACCACCGGGGAGCTGTTTTTT
cdr3_aa: CASSSPRGQTTGELFF
clone_size: NA
j_call: TRBJ2-2
v_call: TRBV11-2
d_call: TRBD1

cdr3_nt: TGCGCCAGCACCTTCCCGGGACAACTATACGAGCAGTACTTC
cdr3_aa: CASTFPGQLYEQYF
clone_size: NA
j_call: TRBJ2-7
v_call: TRBV10-2
d_call: NA

cdr3_nt: TGTGCCAGCAGTTCAGATCGATACACCGGGGAGCTGTTTTTT
cdr3_aa: CASSSDRYTGELFF
clone_size: NA
j_call: TRBJ2-2
v_call: TRBV6-6
d_call: NA

cdr3_nt: TGCGCCAGCAGCTTGGGGGGGCGGGCAGATACGCAGTATTTT
cdr3_aa: CASSLGGRADTQYF
clone_size: once
j_call: TRBJ2-3
v_call: TRBV5-1
d_call: NA

cdr3_nt: TGTGCTAGTGGTTTGGACCGCAGGGGGACAAGTAATTTCCGGAACACCGGGGAGCTGTTTTTT
cdr3_aa: CASGLDRRGTSNFRNTGELFF
clone_size: NA
j_call: TRBJ2-2
v_call: TRBV12-5
d_call: TRBD1

cdr3_nt: TGTGCCAGCAGTTTAGAAGGGGCACGAAACACCATATATTTT
cdr3_aa: CASSLEGARNTIYF
clone_size: few
j_call: TRBJ1-3
v_call: TRBV28
d_call: NA

cdr3_nt: TGTGCCAGCAGTTCGACAGGGTCCCCAGACAGATTAAACTATGGCTACACCTTC
cdr3_aa: CASSSTGSPDRLNYGYTF
clone_size: NA
j_call: TRBJ1-2
v_call: TRBV28
d_call: TRBD1

cdr3_nt: TGTGCCAGCAGTTACTTCTTTTCGGGGGGACCCAATGAGCAGTTCTTC
cdr3_aa: CASSYFFSGGPNEQFF
clone_size: few
j_call: TRBJ2-1
v_call: TRBV6-6
d_call: TRBD2

cdr3_nt: TGCGCCAGCAGCTTGGGGTTGGCCGCAACTAATGAAAAACTGTTTTTT
cdr3_aa: CASSLGLAATNEKLFF
clone_size: NA
j_call: TRBJ1-4
v_call: TRBV5-1
d_call: NA

cdr3_nt: TGCGCCAGCAGCCAACCAATTGGGGTGGGACAGACGAACACCGGGGAGCTGTTTTTT
cdr3_aa: CASSQPIGVGQTNTGELFF
clone_size: few
j_call: TRBJ2-2
v_call: TRBV4-1
d_call: TRBD1

cdr3_nt: TGTGCCAGTAGTACTGGGGGGACAGGAAACCAGTACTTC
cdr3_aa: CASSTGGTGNQYF
clone_size: NA
j_call: TRBJ2-5
v_call: TRBV19
d_call: TRBD1

cdr3_nt: TGTGCCAGTAGTATCAGGGGGCGCGATTCACCCCTCCACTTT
cdr3_aa: CASSIRGRDSPLHF
clone_size: NA
j_call: TRBJ1-6
v_call: TRBV19
d_call: TRBD1

cdr3_nt: TGCGCCAGCAGCCGCGGGGCCCCGGCCCTTAATGAAAAACTGTTTTTT
cdr3_aa: CASSRGAPALNEKLFF
clone_size: NA
j_call: TRBJ1-4
v_call: TRBV4-3
d_call: NA